Below are 8 T cell receptor beta chains sequenced from a single sample in a study of beta chain features in type 1 diabetes. The study's findings and limits: Type 1 diabetes patients had TCRB CDR3s that were shorter (moderately but significantly so) in all four CD4+ subsets.

No antigen is known for these receptors. The study reverse transcribed the entire isolated RNA, so it sequenced expressed TCRB transcripts. Here immunoSEQ multiplex PCR was the method, and the copy in TCRdb shows in-frame clones only, minus some. Of under 70,000 clones listed, about three fifths are singletons. Sequencing was done on a sample of stem cell memory CD4+ T cells from blood. The receptors stem from a woman in her 30s with type 1 diabetes.

V and J are TRBV7-3 and TRBJ1-2; D is perhaps TRBD1 (5 bases). The CDR3 runs 14 residues. Trimming pared 1 base from V and 3 bases from J, leaving 9 bases between. Germline V CDR1 and CDR2: SGHTA, FQGTGA. The CDR3 nucleotides are TGTGCCAGCAGCTTAATGGGGGGAGACTATGGCTACACCTTC. Amino acids: CASSLMGGDYGYTF.

In DNA form, the CDR3 reads TGTGCCAGCAGCCAATGGAACACTGAAGCTTTCTTT. Its translation is CASSQWNTEAFF. The genes are TRBV5-4 and TRBJ1-1; unclear D gene. Germline-derived CDR1 and CDR2 are SGHNT and YYREEE (reference sequence). This CDR3 comprises 12 residues. V lost 4 bases to trimming and J lost 1 base, with 5 bases between them.

There are a few counts of this clone. The chain carries TRBV21-1 and TRBJ2-3; whether TRBD2, the table's D call, matches the DNA was not checked. TRBV21-1 is designated a pseudogene. CDR3 length: 17 residues. The CDR3: CASSKAPSASITDTQYF. The CDR3, as DNA: TGTGCCAGCAGCAAAGCGCCTAGCGCGTCAATCACAGATACGCAGTATTTT.

The rearrangement joins TRBV5-1 to TRBJ1-3, with TRBD1 as a possible D gene (5 bases). The V gene's germline CDR1 is SGHRS and CDR2 YFSETQ. The length of the CDR3 is 14 residues. Trimming took off 5 bases at V and 0 bases at J, with 9 bases between the two ends. The CDR3 loop is CASSSQASGNTIYF. In nucleotides, the CDR3 is TGCGCCAGCAGTTCACAGGCCTCTGGAAACACCATATATTTT.

The rearrangement links TRBV29-1 to TRBJ1-4; D is uncertain. This CDR3 comprises 13 residues. Trimming pared 1 base from V and 2 bases from J, leaving 5 bases between. The germline V gene encodes CDR1 SQVTM and CDR2 ANQGSEA. CDR3 sequence: CSVEGGTNEKLFF. The CDR3 region has the DNA TGCAGCGTTGAAGGAGGGACTAATGAAAAACTGTTTTTT.

The chain links TRBV29-1 to TRBJ1-2; D is perhaps TRBD1 (6 bases). V was cut by 2 bases and J by 4 bases, with 14 bases left in between. The CDR3 extends over 14 amino acids. Germline V gene lookup returns CDR1 SQVTM and CDR2 ANQGSEA. DNA of the CDR3: TGCAGCGTTGAATCCCTCGGACAGTTCTATGGCTACACCTTC. It specifies CSVESLGQFYGYTF.

The chain couples TRBV9 to TRBJ2-3; D not resolved. CDR1 is SGDLS, CDR2 YYNGEE, per germline. The CDR3 is 14 residues long. With 1 base removed from V and 2 bases from J, the gap between germline ends came to 8 bases. The CDR3 is CASSVKQYTDTQYF. The DNA of the CDR3 is TGTGCCAGCAGCGTAAAACAGTACACAGATACGCAGTATTTT. The full variable domain, completed using reference TRBV9 and TRBJ2-3, is DSGVTQTPKHLITATGQRVTLRCSPRSGDLSVYWYQQSLDQGLQFLIQYYNGEERAKGNILERFSAQQFPDLHSELNLSSLELGDSALYFCASSVKQYTDTQYFGPGTRLTVL.

This clone was counted only a few times. The chain links TRBV13 to TRBJ1-5; TRBD1 agrees at 8 bases. CDR1 and CDR2 from the germline V gene are PRHDT and FYEKMQ (reference sequence). Trimming removed 4 bases from V and 6 bases from J; junction bases left unmatched: 8. The CDR3 covers 15 residues. CDR3 sequence (DNA): TGTGCCAGCAGCTCTGGACAGGGTCGGAGTCAGCCCCAGCATTTT. Its translation is CASSSGQGRSQPQHF.